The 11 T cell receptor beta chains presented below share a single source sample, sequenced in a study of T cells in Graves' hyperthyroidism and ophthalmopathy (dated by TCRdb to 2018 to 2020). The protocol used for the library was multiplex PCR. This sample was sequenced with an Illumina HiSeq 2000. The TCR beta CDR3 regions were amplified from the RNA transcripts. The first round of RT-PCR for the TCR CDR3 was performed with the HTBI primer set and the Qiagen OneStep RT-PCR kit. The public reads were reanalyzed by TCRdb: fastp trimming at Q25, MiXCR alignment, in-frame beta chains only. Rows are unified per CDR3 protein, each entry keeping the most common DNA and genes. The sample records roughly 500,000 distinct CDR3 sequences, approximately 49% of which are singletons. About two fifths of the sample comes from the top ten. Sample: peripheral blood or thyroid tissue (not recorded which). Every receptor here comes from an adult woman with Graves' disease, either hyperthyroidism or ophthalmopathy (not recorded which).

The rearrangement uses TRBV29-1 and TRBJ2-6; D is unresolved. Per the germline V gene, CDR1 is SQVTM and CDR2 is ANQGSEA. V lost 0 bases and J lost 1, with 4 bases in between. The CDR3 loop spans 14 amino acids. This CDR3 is CSVEDLSGANVLTF. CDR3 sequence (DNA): TGCAGCGTTGAAGATTTGTCTGGGGCCAACGTCCTGACTTTC.

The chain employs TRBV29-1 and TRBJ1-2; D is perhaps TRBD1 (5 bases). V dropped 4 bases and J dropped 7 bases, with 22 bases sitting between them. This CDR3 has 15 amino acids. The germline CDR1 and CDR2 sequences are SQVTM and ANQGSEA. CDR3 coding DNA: TGCAGCGTTGTGGCCGTGAACACCGGGGGTCGTGGCTACACCTTC. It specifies CSVVAVNTGGRGYTF.

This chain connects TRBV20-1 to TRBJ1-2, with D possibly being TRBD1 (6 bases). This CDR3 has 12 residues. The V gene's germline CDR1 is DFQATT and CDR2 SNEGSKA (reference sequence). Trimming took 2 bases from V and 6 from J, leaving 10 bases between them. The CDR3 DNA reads TGCAGTGCTAGATCAGGGGTCGATGGCTACACCTTC. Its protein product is CSARSGVDGYTF.

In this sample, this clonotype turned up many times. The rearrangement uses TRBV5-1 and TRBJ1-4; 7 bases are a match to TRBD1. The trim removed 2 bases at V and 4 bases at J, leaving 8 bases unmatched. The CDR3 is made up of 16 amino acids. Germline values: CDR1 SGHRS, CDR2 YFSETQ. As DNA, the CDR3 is TGCGCCAGCAGCTTCTCGATGGACAGGAATAATGAAAAACTGTTTTTT. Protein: CASSFSMDRNNEKLFF. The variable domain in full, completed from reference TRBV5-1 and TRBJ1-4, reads KAGVTQTPRYLIKTRGQQVTLSCSPISGHRSVSWYQQTPGQGLQFLFEYFSETQRNKGNFPGRFSGRQFSNSRSEMNVSTLELGDSALYLCASSFSMDRNNEKLFFGSGTQLSVL.

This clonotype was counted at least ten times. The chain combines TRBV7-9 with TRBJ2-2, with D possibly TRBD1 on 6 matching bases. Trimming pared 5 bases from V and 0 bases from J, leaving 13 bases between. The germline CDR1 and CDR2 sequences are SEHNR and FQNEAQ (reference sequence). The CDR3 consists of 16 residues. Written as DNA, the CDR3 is TGTGCCAGCAGCCCCGCACAGGGCGCGAACACCGGGGAGCTGTTTTTT. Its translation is CASSPAQGANTGELFF.

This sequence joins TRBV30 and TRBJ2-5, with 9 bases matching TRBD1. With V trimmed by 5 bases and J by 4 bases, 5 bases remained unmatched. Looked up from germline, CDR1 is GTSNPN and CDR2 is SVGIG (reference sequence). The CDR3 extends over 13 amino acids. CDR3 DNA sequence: TGTGCCTGGGGATTACAGGGGGCAGAGACCCAGTACTTC. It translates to CAWGLQGAETQYF.

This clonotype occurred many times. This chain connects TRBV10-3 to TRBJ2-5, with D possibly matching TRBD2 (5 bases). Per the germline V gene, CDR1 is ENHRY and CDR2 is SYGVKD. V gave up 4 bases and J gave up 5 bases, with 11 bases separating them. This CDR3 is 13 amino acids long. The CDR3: CAISGEGWETQYF. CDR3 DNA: TGTGCCATCAGTGGTGAGGGATGGGAGACCCAGTACTTC.

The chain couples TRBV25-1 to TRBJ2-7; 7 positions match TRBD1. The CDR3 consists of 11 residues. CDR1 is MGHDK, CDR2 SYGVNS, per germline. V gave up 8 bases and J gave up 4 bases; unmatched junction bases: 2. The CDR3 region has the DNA TGTGCCAGCTCGGGACAGTACGAGCAGTACTTC. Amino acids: CASSGQYEQYF.

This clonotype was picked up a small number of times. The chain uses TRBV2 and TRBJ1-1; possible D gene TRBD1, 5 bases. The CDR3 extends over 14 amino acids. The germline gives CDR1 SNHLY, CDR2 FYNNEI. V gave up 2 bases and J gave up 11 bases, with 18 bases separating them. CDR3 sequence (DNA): TGTGCCAGCAGTGAACTTTGGGTCAGGAAGGGGGCTTTCTTT. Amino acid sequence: CASSELWVRKGAFF.

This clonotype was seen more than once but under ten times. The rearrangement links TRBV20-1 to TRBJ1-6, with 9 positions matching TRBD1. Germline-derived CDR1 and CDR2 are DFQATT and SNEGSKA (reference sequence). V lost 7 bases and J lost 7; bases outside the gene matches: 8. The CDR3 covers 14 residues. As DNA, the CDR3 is TGCAGTGTTAATGGGGACAGGGACAATTCACCCCTCCACTTT. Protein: CSVNGDRDNSPLHF.

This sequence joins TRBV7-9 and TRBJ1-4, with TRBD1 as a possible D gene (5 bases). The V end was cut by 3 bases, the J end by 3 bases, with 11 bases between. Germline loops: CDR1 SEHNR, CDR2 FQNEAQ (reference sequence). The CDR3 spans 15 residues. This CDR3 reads CASSFVTGPNEKLFF. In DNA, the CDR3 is TGTGCCAGCAGCTTCGTGACGGGACCTAATGAAAAACTGTTTTTT. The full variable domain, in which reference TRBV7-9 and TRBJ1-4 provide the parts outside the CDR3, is DTGVSQNPRHKITKRGQNVTFRCDPISEHNRLYWYRQTLGQGPEFLTYFQNEAQLEKSRLLSDRFSAERPKGSFSTLEIQRTEQGDSAMYLCASSFVTGPNEKLFFGSGTQLSVL.